These 14 T cell receptor beta chains were sequenced from one sample in a study of T-cell reconstitution after alpha-beta-depleted transplantation in children. Unique molecular identifiers were built into the TCRbeta library. TCRdb independently ran MiXCR on the PCR reads; one entry per CDR3 protein. Seen here are some 350,000 distinct CDR3 sequences, about a tenth observed once, and the top ten hold 2% to 3%. Source: PBMCs from the stem cell graft donor, taken from the stem cell graft. The receptors were sampled from a human donor who donated a stem cell graft to a child with acute lymphoblastic leukemia.

CDR3 sequence: CASSFIDVTANTGELFF. Written as DNA, the CDR3 is TGTGCCAGCAGCTTCATTGACGTGACAGCGAACACCGGGGAGCTGTTTTTT. This chain connects TRBV7-9 to TRBJ2-2, with a tentative D call TRBD1 (5 bases). Trimming took off 3 bases at V and 0 bases at J, with 14 bases between the two ends. Germline CDR1 SEHNR, CDR2 FQNEAQ (reference sequence). This CDR3 has 17 amino acids.

This clonotype was recorded a few times. This chain links TRBV4-1 with TRBJ2-1; D is unresolved. Between the trimmed V and J ends, which lost 4 bases and 9 bases, there was a span of 13 bases. The CDR3 is 13 residues long. Germline CDR1 MGHRA, CDR2 YSYEKL. This CDR3 reads CASSPTLVSEQFF. The CDR3 DNA reads TGCGCCAGCAGCCCCACGTTAGTAAGTGAGCAGTTCTTC.

This clonotype was seen repeatedly, ten times or more. The chain links TRBV6-5 to TRBJ1-1; weak D call: TRBD1 (5 bases). The CDR3 is made up of 15 amino acids. V was trimmed by 3 bases and J by 0 bases, leaving 11 bases between them. Germline values: CDR1 MNHEY, CDR2 SVGAGI. In DNA, the CDR3 is TGTGCCAGCAGTTATACGGGACCGATGAACACTGAAGCTTTCTTT. It specifies CASSYTGPMNTEAFF.

The sample holds a few counts of this clonotype. V and J are TRBV7-9 and TRBJ2-7; TRBD1 matches at 12 bases. CDR3 length: 15 amino acids. Trimming at V came to 5 bases and at J to 4 bases, leaving 6 bases not matched to a gene. The germline CDR1 and CDR2 sequences are SEHNR and FQNEAQ (reference sequence). CDR3 loop: CASSPRDRGLYEQYF. In DNA form, the CDR3 reads TGTGCCAGCAGCCCCCGGGACAGGGGGCTGTACGAGCAGTACTTC.

V is TRBV12-3 or TRBV12-4 and J is TRBJ2-1; the D gene is possibly TRBD2 (7 bases). The V gene lost 7 bases and the J gene lost 0 bases, with 13 bases spanning the gap. The CDR3 totals 15 residues. CDR3 region: CASKGGARSYNEQFF. CDR3 nucleotide sequence: TGTGCCAGCAAGGGGGGGGCACGCTCCTACAATGAGCAGTTCTTC.

The chain has TRBV11-2 and TRBJ2-7, with a possible D match to TRBD2 (7 bases). Germline lookup yields CDR1 SGHAT and CDR2 FQNNGV. The V gene lost 4 bases and the J gene lost 2 bases, with 12 bases spanning the gap. The CDR3 contains 14 residues. This CDR3 reads CASSWGGATYEQYF. In DNA form, the CDR3 reads TGTGCCAGCAGCTGGGGGGGGGCCACCTACGAGCAGTACTTC.

This clonotype was found a few times. Germline is not matched at one junction end, which may reflect a read error. This chain uses TRBV12-3 or TRBV12-4 with TRBJ1-5, with TRBD1 matching 8 bases. CDR3 length equals 13 residues. The CDR3 sequence is CASSLGPDRAPSF. As DNA, the CDR3 is TGTGCCAGCAGTTTAGGTCCGGACAGGGCACCTTCCTTT.

This clonotype has just a few counts. The chain couples TRBV4-1 to TRBJ1-5; 7 bases match TRBD1. Germline loops: CDR1 MGHRA, CDR2 YSYEKL. Unmatched junction bases numbered 10, after V lost 0 bases and J lost 5 bases. The CDR3 is 17 amino acids. CDR3 protein: CASSQEGSRGGHQPQHF. CDR3 sequence (DNA): TGCGCCAGCAGCCAAGAGGGGAGCAGGGGGGGCCATCAGCCCCAGCATTTT.

This clonotype occurred many times. The chain recombines TRBV28 with TRBJ2-2, with D unresolved. The V end was cut by 7 bases, the J end by 9 bases, with 15 bases between. CDR3 length equals 13 residues. CDR1 and CDR2 from the germline V gene are MDHEN and SYDVKM. The CDR3 nucleotides are TGTGCCAGCACCCATCCGACCGAGCGGGAGCTGTTTTTT. Translating gives CASTHPTERELFF.

In its sample, this clonotype was seen many times. The chain recombines TRBV7-9 with TRBJ2-7; D possibly corresponds to TRBD2 (6 bases). The germline gives CDR1 SEHNR, CDR2 FQNEAQ (reference sequence). Trimming took off 1 base at V and 6 bases at J, with 10 bases between the two ends. The CDR3 spans 13 residues. The CDR3 sequence is CASSLDGGPEQYF. DNA of the CDR3: TGTGCCAGCAGCTTAGACGGAGGGCCCGAGCAGTACTTC.

The V call is TRBV29-1, the J call TRBJ2-3; possibly TRBD1 for D (6 bases). Germline V gives CDR1 SQVTM, CDR2 ANQGSEA. The ends were cut back, 6 bases at V and 9 bases at J, with 16 bases in the middle. The CDR3 totals 12 residues. In DNA, the CDR3 is TGCAGCGTGGATAACAGGGATGACACGCAGTATTTT. Encoded protein: CSVDNRDDTQYF.

This sequence joins TRBV7-9 and TRBJ2-3; tentatively, D is TRBD1 or TRBD2 (7 bases each). V was trimmed by 5 bases and J by 5 bases, leaving 20 bases between them. CDR3 length: 16 amino acids. Germline V gene lookup returns CDR1 SEHNR and CDR2 FQNEAQ (reference sequence). CDR3 nucleotide sequence: TGTGCCAGCAGCCCTAGGGACAGTCCGGGAGGAGATACGCAGTATTTT. Residues: CASSPRDSPGGDTQYF.

This clonotype showed up just a few times. The rearrangement joins TRBV9 to TRBJ2-7; a possible D gene is TRBD1 (6 bases). Trimming cost V 1 base and J 4 bases, with 12 bases left between them. Germline CDR1 reads SGDLS; CDR2 reads YYNGEE. This CDR3 comprises 14 residues. CDR3 loop: CASSVWEGGYEQYF. As DNA, the CDR3 is TGTGCCAGCAGCGTATGGGAAGGGGGATACGAGCAGTACTTC.

The J gene is TRBJ1-1, the V gene TRBV20-1, with D possibly being TRBD1 (5 bases). This CDR3 has 13 residues. Germline CDR1 reads DFQATT; CDR2 reads SNEGSKA (reference sequence). Trimming shortened V by 1 base and J by 4 bases, and 10 bases separated the two germline ends. The CDR3 here is CSARAGILTEAFF. DNA for the CDR3: TGCAGTGCTAGAGCAGGGATTCTCACTGAAGCTTTCTTT.